A selection of T cell receptor beta chains follows, all from one sample in a study of blood T cells in healthy people across ages. MiXCR, applied by TCRdb to the 5' RACE reads, yields one record per CDR3 protein. The sample has approximately 770,000 distinct CDR3 sequences; about three fifths are singletons. The sequencing sample was made of blood. These TCRs come from a man aged 25-40 years in good health. CDR3s include the opening cysteine and the closing phenylalanine or tryptophan. A D gene is named only where the DNA matches it firmly. Size values are once, few and many counts, or a class for expanded clones, and some rows have none.

D: TRBD2; V: TRBV20-1; J: TRBJ2-1; size: -; DNA: TGCAGGGCCGGGACTAGCGGGCTCAATGAGCAGTTCTTC; CDR3: CRAGTSGLNEQFF
D: -; V: TRBV6-2/TRBV6-3; J: TRBJ2-1; size: once; DNA: TGTGCCAGCAGGCAACCGGGAGAGTTTAATGAGCAGTTCTTC; CDR3: CASRQPGEFNEQFF
D: -; V: TRBV7-9; J: TRBJ2-5; size: -; DNA: TGTGCCAGCAGCTTCCTTGCAGGGACAGAGACCCAGTACTTC; CDR3: CASSFLAGTETQYF
D: -; V: TRBV9; J: TRBJ2-3; size: once; DNA: TGTGCCAGCAGCGCCGGCAGCACAGATACGCAGTATTTT; CDR3: CASSAGSTDTQYF
D: -; V: TRBV20-1; J: TRBJ1-5; size: few; DNA: TGCAGTGCCAGCGCGACCGGCCGGGAGCCCCAGCATTTT; CDR3: CSASATGREPQHF
D: -; V: TRBV27; J: TRBJ2-1; size: few; DNA: TGTGCCAGCAGTTTCCACCAGGGTGATGAGCAGTTCTTC; CDR3: CASSFHQGDEQFF
D: -; V: TRBV28; J: TRBJ2-2; size: -; DNA: TGTGCCAGCCTTAATCGCGTCAATATTAAGACCGGGGAGCTGTTTTTT; CDR3: CASLNRVNIKTGELFF
D: TRBD2; V: TRBV20-1; J: TRBJ2-3; size: few; DNA: TGCAGTGCTACACTAGCGACTAGCACAGATACGCAGTATTTT; CDR3: CSATLATSTDTQYF
D: TRBD1; V: TRBV7-9; J: TRBJ2-5; size: -; DNA: TGTGCCAGCAGCCCGGAAGGACAGGTCAAGGAGACCCAGTACTTC; CDR3: CASSPEGQVKETQYF
D: -; V: TRBV7-2; J: TRBJ1-2; size: -; DNA: TGTGCCAGCAGCTTAGCATCACAGAACTATGGCTACACCTTC; CDR3: CASSLASQNYGYTF
D: -; V: TRBV7-2; J: TRBJ2-1; size: few; DNA: TGTGCCAGCAGCTTCGGGACCAAACACAATGAGCAGTTCTTC; CDR3: CASSFGTKHNEQFF
D: -; V: TRBV20-1; J: TRBJ1-4; size: few; DNA: TGCAGTGCACGAGTTGGAGACGGAGAGGGGAAACTGTTTTTT; CDR3: CSARVGDGEGKLFF
D: -; V: TRBV18; J: TRBJ2-4; size: -; DNA: TGTGCCAGCTCACATAGATCACAGGACAATGAGCAGTACTTC; CDR3: CASSHRSQDNEQYF
D: -; V: TRBV19; J: TRBJ2-6; size: -; DNA: TGCGCCAGTAGCCCGACCGGTTCGATTATCTCTGGGGCCAACGTCCTGACTTTC; CDR3: CASSPTGSIISGANVLTF
D: TRBD2; V: TRBV6-4; J: TRBJ2-3; size: -; DNA: TGTGCCAGCAGTGTAAGCGGGGGGGGCACAGATACGCAGTATTTT; CDR3: CASSVSGGGTDTQYF
D: TRBD1; V: TRBV29-1; J: TRBJ1-2; size: -; DNA: TGCAGCGTTGAAGATAAAAACAGGGGGCGCCTAGGCTACACCTTC; CDR3: CSVEDKNRGRLGYTF
D: -; V: TRBV7-6; J: TRBJ2-7; size: -; DNA: TGTGCCAGCAGCTACGAACCGGGAAGCTCCTACGAGCAGTACTTC; CDR3: CASSYEPGSSYEQYF
D: -; V: TRBV9; J: TRBJ1-1; size: -; DNA: TGTGCCAGCACCATAATGGGGGCGCCCGGAAGGACTGAAGCTTTCTTT; CDR3: CASTIMGAPGRTEAFF
D: -; V: TRBV15; J: TRBJ2-7; size: -; DNA: TGTGCCACCAGCAGAGGTCTCTCTCTTAGGGGGGAAATCAACTACGAGCAGTACTTC; CDR3: CATSRGLSLRGEINYEQYF
D: -; V: TRBV25-1; J: TRBJ2-7; size: few; DNA: TGTGCCAGCAGCGTGACGGTTTACGAGCAGTACTTC; CDR3: CASSVTVYEQYF
D: -; V: TRBV14; J: TRBJ1-2; size: -; DNA: TGTGCCAGCAGCCCTAGGGAAGGAGATGGCTACACCTTC; CDR3: CASSPREGDGYTF
D: -; V: TRBV28; J: TRBJ1-2; size: once; DNA: TGTGCCAGCACCTCCGGGACCAATGGCTACACCTTC; CDR3: CASTSGTNGYTF
D: -; V: TRBV28; J: TRBJ1-6; size: -; DNA: TGTGCCAGCAGACGTGCCAATTCACCCCTCCACTTT; CDR3: CASRRANSPLHF
D: TRBD2; V: TRBV7-2; J: TRBJ2-3; size: -; DNA: TGTGCCAGCAGCCTTAGCGGGATTTGGACAGATACGCAGTATTTT; CDR3: CASSLSGIWTDTQYF
D: -; V: TRBV6-2/TRBV6-3; J: TRBJ1-1; size: -; DNA: TGTGCCAGCTGTGCGTTTCGCGTGAACACTGAAGCTTTCTTT; CDR3: CASCAFRVNTEAFF
D: -; V: TRBV30; J: TRBJ2-3; size: -; DNA: TGTGCCTGGAGTGTAGAGGCGGGGAGCACAGATACGCAGTATTTT; CDR3: CAWSVEAGSTDTQYF
D: -; V: TRBV20-1; J: TRBJ1-2; size: few; DNA: TGCAGTGCTAGAGTTTGGATAGGGGCAAACTATGGCTACACCTTC; CDR3: CSARVWIGANYGYTF
D: -; V: TRBV7-2; J: TRBJ2-3; size: many; DNA: TGTGCCAGCAGCTTATCGGCGACAGATACGCAGTATTTT; CDR3: CASSLSATDTQYF
D: TRBD2; V: TRBV5-4; J: TRBJ2-1; size: -; DNA: TGTGCCAGCAGCTTAAAGCGGGGGATCTACAATGAGCAGTTCTTC; CDR3: CASSLKRGIYNEQFF
D: -; V: TRBV10-3; J: TRBJ2-1; size: -; DNA: TGTGCCATCAAGGGCGGAGTAGGGAACAATGAGCAGTTCTTC; CDR3: CAIKGGVGNNEQFF
D: TRBD1; V: TRBV18; J: TRBJ1-3; size: -; DNA: TGTGCCAGCTCACCATCGACAGGGTCTAGGGGAAACACCATATATTTT; CDR3: CASSPSTGSRGNTIYF
D: -; V: TRBV4-2; J: TRBJ2-7; size: few; DNA: TGTGCCAGCAGCCAAGTTGGTTGGACCGGCGAGCAGTACTTC; CDR3: CASSQVGWTGEQYF
D: TRBD2; V: TRBV7-8; J: TRBJ2-2; size: -; DNA: TGTGCCAGCAGCGGCAGACTAGCGGGAATCGTCGGGGAGCTGTTTTTT; CDR3: CASSGRLAGIVGELFF
D: TRBD2; V: TRBV7-9; J: TRBJ2-1; size: -; DNA: TGTGCCAGCAGCTTACAGGGACTAGCGGGAGAAAATGAGCAGTTCTTC; CDR3: CASSLQGLAGENEQFF
D: -; V: TRBV29-1; J: TRBJ1-2; size: few; DNA: TGCAGCGCCGAGCTCTCCAACTATGGCTACACCTTC; CDR3: CSAELSNYGYTF
D: -; V: TRBV5-1; J: TRBJ2-3; size: -; DNA: TGCGCCAGCAGCTTGAAGTTTGACGCAGATACGCAGTATTTT; CDR3: CASSLKFDADTQYF
D: -; V: TRBV10-3; J: TRBJ2-2; size: -; DNA: TGTGCCATCAGTGAGTCCCGGGCCCTCACCGGGGAGCTGTTTTTT; CDR3: CAISESRALTGELFF
D: TRBD2; V: TRBV6-5; J: TRBJ2-1; size: -; DNA: TGTGCCAGCAGTTACTCGACTAGCGGGGGGGAGCAGTTCTTC; CDR3: CASSYSTSGGEQFF
D: TRBD2; V: TRBV20-1; J: TRBJ2-7; size: -; DNA: TGCAGTGCTCGGACTAGCGGACCCTACGAGCAGTACTTC; CDR3: CSARTSGPYEQYF
D: TRBD2; V: TRBV12-3/TRBV12-4; J: TRBJ2-3; size: -; DNA: TGTGCCGGCAGAAGGACTAGCGGGCAGACAGATACGCAGTATTTT; CDR3: CAGRRTSGQTDTQYF
D: TRBD2; V: TRBV20-1; J: TRBJ2-1; size: -; DNA: TGCAGTGCTAGAGATTTTAGCGGGAAAGAAGACTACAATGAGCAGTTCTTC; CDR3: CSARDFSGKEDYNEQFF
D: -; V: TRBV27; J: TRBJ1-1; size: -; DNA: TGTGCCAGCAGTTTTGTCGGGGCTAACACTGAAGCTTTCTTT; CDR3: CASSFVGANTEAFF
D: TRBD1; V: TRBV7-2; J: TRBJ1-2; size: -; DNA: TGTGCCAGCAGCCGGACAGGGGGCCCCTATGGCTACACCTTC; CDR3: CASSRTGGPYGYTF
D: TRBD2; V: TRBV7-2; J: TRBJ2-3; size: -; DNA: TGTGCCAGCAGCCCAGGGAGAGAGCGGGGGGTTTACACAGATACGCAGTATTTT; CDR3: CASSPGRERGVYTDTQYF
D: -; V: TRBV6-5; J: TRBJ2-6; size: -; DNA: TGTGCCAGCAGTAAAGGGGCTGCCGGGGCCAACGTCCTGACTTTC; CDR3: CASSKGAAGANVLTF